This T cell receptor (beta chain) derives from a study of blood T cell repertoires in COVID-19. The junction had 5 bases not matched to a gene; V was cut back by 2 bases and J by 7 bases. This CDR3 is 15 amino acids long. CDR1 and CDR2 (germline): LGHNA, YNFKEQ. The age range of participants was about 18 to 100 years, with residence in about two dozen US areas. Self-reported history from a screening survey and questionnaire set each donor's cohort. The recovered donors of Cohort 3 showed two negative PCRs, clearance, or symptom resolution. Sequencing used immunoSEQ multiplex PCR; TCRdb keeps in-frame clones, though not all of them. Of 150,000 or so clones listed, roughly 78% are singletons.

The source of this sequence is a woman in her forties or fifties who had recovered from COVID-19. V and J are TRBV4-2 and TRBJ1-6; 7 nucleotides agree with TRBD1. Specimen: PBMCs or T cells enriched from blood (not recorded which). CDR3 residues: CASSQNTGDNSPLHF. CDR3 nucleotides: TGTGCCAGCAGCCAAAACACAGGGGACAATTCACCCCTCCACTTT.